The 23 T cell receptor beta chains given below trace back to one sample, sequenced in a study of early T cells in non-severe SARS-CoV-2 infection. A single record per CDR3 protein comes from TCRdb applying MiXCR to the 5' RACE reads. Here the sample spans over 95,000 distinct CDR3 sequences, roughly 17% being singletons. The source material was whole blood. The receptor source for this set is an adult who was a healthcare worker with PCR-confirmed SARS-CoV-2 infection or an uninfected control (not recorded which).

About this clonotype: The conserved phenylalanine or tryptophan is not found at the CDR3 terminus, so this likely reflects a read error. The rearrangement links TRBV12-3 or TRBV12-4 to TRBJ2-7; D not certain. CDR3 length: 12 residues. Trimming took 5 bases from V and 7 from J, leaving 12 bases between them. CDR3 protein: CASSVSPSEQYS. The CDR3 DNA sequence: TGTGCCAGCAGTGTGAGTCCTAGTGAGCAGTACTCC.

The CDR3 nucleotides are TGTGCCAGCAGTTTGCTCCAGGGGGCAACTAATGAAAAACTGTTTTTT. It encodes CASSLLQGATNEKLFF. The genes are TRBV28 and TRBJ1-4; 7 bases match TRBD1. Germline V gene lookup returns CDR1 MDHEN and CDR2 SYDVKM. This CDR3 is 16 amino acids long. V dropped 3 bases and J dropped 0; count of bases not matched to a gene: 4.

This clonotype was detected ten times or more. V and J are TRBV20-1 and TRBJ1-4; D is uncertain. This CDR3 comprises 15 residues. V was trimmed by 4 bases and J by 2 bases, leaving 14 bases between them. Germline CDR1 reads DFQATT; CDR2 reads SNEGSKA (reference sequence). CDR3 sequence: CSAITPGGTNEKLFF. The CDR3 nucleotides read TGCAGTGCTATCACGCCGGGAGGGACTAATGAAAAACTGTTTTTT.

This clonotype turned up a few times. The J gene is TRBJ2-6, the V gene TRBV2, with a weak D call TRBD1 (6 bases). Trimming removed 6 bases at V and 0 bases at J, with 15 bases between. The CDR3 is 17 amino acids. CDR1 and CDR2 from the germline V gene are SNHLY and FYNNEI. CDR3 DNA sequence: TGTGCCAGCAGCTATTCGACAGGTATCTCTGGGGCCAACGTCCTGACTTTC. As protein: CASSYSTGISGANVLTF.

V usage is TRBV7-8 and J usage is TRBJ1-5, with 9 bases matching TRBD1. This CDR3 contains 19 residues. Germline lookup yields CDR1 SGHVS and CDR2 FQNEAQ. The ends lost 0 bases at V and 0 bases at J; junction bases unmatched: 9. Here the CDR3 reads CASSLAAGQGSGSNQPQHF. The CDR3 coding sequence is TGTGCCAGCAGCTTAGCGGCGGGACAGGGATCCGGTAGCAATCAGCCCCAGCATTTT.

The chain links TRBV12-5 to TRBJ1-1; 7 positions match TRBD1. Trimming removed 1 base from V and 0 bases from J; junction bases left unmatched: 14. CDR3 length: 19 residues. Germline V CDR1 and CDR2: LGHNT, FRNRAP. This chain's CDR3 is CASGLATRGIHLLNTEAFF. For the CDR3, the DNA is TGTGCTAGTGGTTTGGCGACCAGGGGGATCCACCTTTTGAACACTGAAGCTTTCTTT.

The table lists this clonotype with a few counts. This chain joins TRBV7-2 and TRBJ2-7; TRBD1 matches at 8 bases. Germline V gene lookup returns CDR1 SGHTA and CDR2 FQGNSA. V dropped 4 bases and J dropped 1; count of bases not matched to a gene: 3. The CDR3 runs to 14 residues. CDR3 loop: CASSSDRGSYEQYF. The CDR3 nucleotides are TGTGCCAGCAGCTCTGACAGGGGATCCTACGAGCAGTACTTC.

The chain recombines TRBV2 with TRBJ1-2; D not certain. Trimming removed 10 bases at V and 4 bases at J, with 19 bases between. Germline V lookup: CDR1 SNHLY, CDR2 FYNNEI. The CDR3 contains 14 residues. The CDR3 loop reads CAISGSPEGYGYTF. DNA for the CDR3: TGTGCCATCTCGGGCTCCCCGGAGGGCTATGGCTACACCTTC.

In its sample, this clonotype was seen a few times. The chain combines TRBV7-9 with TRBJ1-6, with 7 bases identical to TRBD1. The CDR3 loop spans 14 amino acids. V was clipped by 4 bases and J by 7 bases; unmatched bases: 4. Germline loops: CDR1 SEHNR, CDR2 FQNEAQ (reference sequence). The CDR3 coding sequence is TGTGCCAGCAGCTCGGGACAGCAGAATTCACCCCTCCACTTT. It codes for CASSSGQQNSPLHF.

This clonotype appeared a few times. The genes are TRBV27 and TRBJ2-5; 16 bases are shared with TRBD2. Germline CDR1 is MNHEY and CDR2 is SMNVEV (reference sequence). The CDR3 is 15 amino acids. V lost 7 bases, J lost 7 bases, and 6 bases stayed unmatched. CDR3 amino acids: CASTAGTSGRGTQYF. CDR3 nucleotide sequence: TGTGCCAGCACTGCCGGGACTAGCGGGAGGGGGACCCAGTACTTC.

The V gene is TRBV7-8, the J gene TRBJ1-1; D possibly corresponds to TRBD1 (5 bases). In germline, CDR1 is SGHVS, CDR2 FQNEAQ. This CDR3 has 14 amino acids. V was cut by 3 bases and J by 5 bases, with 13 bases left in between. CDR3 sequence reads: CASSFLQGRTEAFF. CDR3 bases: TGTGCCAGCAGCTTTCTCCAGGGAAGGACTGAAGCTTTCTTT.

This clonotype appeared a few times. This chain links TRBV10-3 with TRBJ2-3, with 8 bases matching TRBD1. The CDR3 has 15 amino acids. Losses at the gene ends were 6 bases for V and 0 bases for J; bases not matched to a gene: 5. Germline CDR1 is ENHRY and CDR2 is SYGVKD. The CDR3 spells CAIRRTGLSTDTQYF. CDR3 sequence (DNA): TGTGCCATCAGAAGGACAGGGCTTAGCACAGATACGCAGTATTTT.

As to this clonotype: A junction boundary mismatches the germline segment, possibly from a read error. This chain links TRBV3-1 with TRBJ2-7; TRBD2 is a possible D gene (6 bases). Per germline, CDR1 LGHDT and CDR2 YNNKEL (reference sequence). CDR3 length: 13 amino acids. CDR3 coding DNA: TGTGCCAGCAGCTCCCGGGACTCCCACGAGCAGTACTTC. Residues: CASSSRDSHEQYF.

The gene calls are TRBV3-1 and TRBJ1-4; 9 bases map to TRBD1. This CDR3 is built from 17 residues. Germline CDR1 and CDR2: LGHDT and YNNKEL (reference sequence). Germline trimming cut 1 base from V and 2 bases from J; bases unmatched to any gene: 5. This chain's CDR3 is CASSQGNRGLTNEKLFF. The DNA for the CDR3 is TGTGCCAGCAGCCAAGGAAACAGGGGGCTGACTAATGAAAAACTGTTTTTT.

This clonotype was found a few times. The chain carries TRBV6-6 and TRBJ1-4; D gene ambiguous. Trimming cost V 4 bases and J 8 bases, with 20 bases left between them. This CDR3 has 16 amino acids. The V gene's germline CDR1 is MNHNY and CDR2 SVGAGI (reference sequence). The CDR3 DNA reads TGTGCCAGCAGTTCCGGGGATGCCTCCGCCTACGAAAAACTGTTTTTT. It encodes CASSSGDASAYEKLFF.

CDR3 protein: CASSSTTVGYTF. The CDR3 coding sequence is TGTGCCAGCAGTTCTACTACAGTGGGGTACACCTTC. The chain combines TRBV6-6 with TRBJ1-2, with unresolved D. V lost 4 bases, J lost 11 bases, and 14 bases lay in between. Per the germline V gene, CDR1 is MNHNY and CDR2 is SVGAGI (reference sequence). CDR3 length: 12 residues.

This clonotype was counted only a few times. The J gene is TRBJ1-1, the V gene TRBV5-1; no clear D. The V end lost 0 bases, the J end lost 0 bases, and 15 bases lay between the germline ends. Germline values: CDR1 SGHRS, CDR2 YFSETQ. The CDR3 covers 17 residues. The CDR3 coding sequence is TGCGCCAGCAGCTTGGGGACCTCGGCCTTAATGAACACTGAAGCTTTCTTT. As protein: CASSLGTSALMNTEAFF.

This clonotype has more than one count but fewer than ten. The DNA of the CDR3 is TGCGCCAGCAGCTTCGGACAGGGGGCCGTGAATGAGCAGTTCTTC. Amino acids: CASSFGQGAVNEQFF. The V and J genes are TRBV5-1 and TRBJ2-1; the match to TRBD1 covers 11 bases. The CDR3 has 15 amino acids. Germline CDR1 is SGHRS and CDR2 is YFSETQ. V gave up 2 bases and J gave up 7 bases; unmatched junction bases: 5. The whole variable domain, filled in from reference TRBV5-1 and TRBJ2-1, reads KAGVTQTPRYLIKTRGQQVTLSCSPISGHRSVSWYQQTPGQGLQFLFEYFSETQRNKGNFPGRFSGRQFSNSRSEMNVSTLELGDSALYLCASSFGQGAVNEQFFGPGTRLTVL.

This chain connects TRBV6-2 or TRBV6-3 to TRBJ2-1, with 7 bases identical to TRBD2. The ends lost 7 bases at V and 3 bases at J; junction bases unmatched: 9. The CDR3 runs 15 residues. Germline V lookup: CDR1 MNHEY, CDR2 SVGEGT. The CDR3 sequence: CASNVAGLNYNEQFF. CDR3 in DNA: TGTGCCAGCAATGTAGCGGGCCTCAACTACAATGAGCAGTTCTTC.

This clonotype was found a few times. This rearrangement joins TRBV27 to TRBJ2-3; TRBD2 matches at 9 bases. CDR3 length equals 15 residues. After removal of 5 bases from V and 6 bases from J, the junction contained 9 bases not matched to a gene. Germline V gives CDR1 MNHEY, CDR2 SMNVEV (reference sequence). The DNA of the CDR3 is TGTGCCAGCAGTCTAGCGGGGATAGGAGCGGATACGCAGTATTTT. It encodes CASSLAGIGADTQYF.

In its sample, this clonotype was seen many times. CDR3 protein: CASRVILNNEQFF. CDR3 nucleotide sequence: TGCGCCAGCAGGGTGATATTAAACAATGAGCAGTTCTTC. The gene calls are TRBV5-1 and TRBJ2-1; D gene uncertain. Germline V CDR1 and CDR2: SGHRS, YFSETQ. Trimming took 5 bases from V and 5 from J, leaving 11 bases between them. The CDR3 contains 13 residues.

This chain links TRBV12-3 or TRBV12-4 with TRBJ1-5; D not resolved. The CDR3 spans 12 residues. V was pared by 6 bases and J by 1 base, with 4 bases between. CDR3 DNA sequence: TGTGCCAGCAGAATCAGCAATCAGCCCCAGCATTTT. It is translated as CASRISNQPQHF.

This clonotype was seen many times. The chain combines TRBV20-1 with TRBJ2-1; either TRBD1 or TRBD2 may fit D (5 bases each). Germline CDR1 and CDR2: DFQATT and SNEGSKA (reference sequence). This CDR3 region has 14 residues. Trimming pared 5 bases from V and 5 bases from J, leaving 16 bases between. The CDR3 region is CSAARGVENNEQFF. The CDR3 nucleotides are TGCAGTGCTGCCCGGGGCGTGGAGAACAATGAGCAGTTCTTC.